This TCR beta chain was retrieved from a study of T cells in Graves' hyperthyroidism and ophthalmopathy. CDR3 size: 12 residues. Trimming removed 6 bases at V and 5 bases at J, with 11 bases between. Among the patients, aged 18 to 65, hyperthyroidism was newly diagnosed and had lasted under 2 months. PBMCs were collected from an approximately 9.3 ml volume of fresh peripheral blood. Amplification of TCR beta CDR3 regions used RNA as the template. Researchers ran a first-round RT-PCR on the TCR CDR3 using the HTBI primer set. TCRdb called the multiplex PCR reads again in MiXCR, with one record for every CDR3 protein. The profile shows more than 650,000 distinct CDR3 sequences, around 15% of them singletons.

The chain carries TRBV12-3 or TRBV12-4 and TRBJ2-7, with a weak D call TRBD2 (5 bases). Sequencing was done on a sample of blood. The receptor was isolated from a woman aged 18-29 years with Graves' hyperthyroidism. CDR3 bases: TGTGCCAGCAGGAAGGCGGGTAACGAGCAGTACTTC. It yields the protein CASRKAGNEQYF.